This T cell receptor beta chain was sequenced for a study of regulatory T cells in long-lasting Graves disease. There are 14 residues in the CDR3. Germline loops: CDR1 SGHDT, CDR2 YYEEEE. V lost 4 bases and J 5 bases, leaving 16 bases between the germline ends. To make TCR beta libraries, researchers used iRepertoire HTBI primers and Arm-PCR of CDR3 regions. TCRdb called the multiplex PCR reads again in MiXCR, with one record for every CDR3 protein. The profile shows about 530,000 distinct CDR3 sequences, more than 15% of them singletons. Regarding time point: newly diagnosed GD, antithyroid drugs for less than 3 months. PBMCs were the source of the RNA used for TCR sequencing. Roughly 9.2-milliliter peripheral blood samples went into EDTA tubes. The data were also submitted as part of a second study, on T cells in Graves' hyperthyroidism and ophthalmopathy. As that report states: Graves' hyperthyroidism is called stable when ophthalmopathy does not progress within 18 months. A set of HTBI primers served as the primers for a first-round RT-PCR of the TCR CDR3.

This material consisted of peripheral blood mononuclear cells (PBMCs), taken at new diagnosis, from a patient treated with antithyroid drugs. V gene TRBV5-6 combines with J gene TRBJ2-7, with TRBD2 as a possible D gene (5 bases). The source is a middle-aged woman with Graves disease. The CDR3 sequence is CASSPLAGRDEQYF. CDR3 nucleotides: TGTGCCAGCAGCCCTCTTGCGGGCAGAGACGAGCAGTACTTC.